The next 31 T cell receptor beta chains were all read from a single sample in a study of T cell responses to AZD1222 COVID-19 vaccine. Clones were read by immunoSEQ multiplex PCR, and TCRdb kept only the in-frame ones, dropping some. The repertoire consists of roughly 130,000 clones, with about 82% occurring once and the leading ten covering more than 10%. The sequenced sample was peripheral blood, obtained on day 0 of AZD1222 vaccination. The receptors derive from an adult in good health.

The genes are TRBV29-1 and TRBJ2-7; tentatively, D is TRBD2 (6 bases). This CDR3 region has 14 residues. Between the trimmed V and J ends, which lost 4 bases and 2 bases, there was a span of 15 bases. Germline V lookup: CDR1 SQVTM, CDR2 ANQGSEA. The DNA for the CDR3 is TGCAGCGTTGTGGGAGGATACAGGACCTACGAGCAGTACTTC. Its protein is CSVVGGYRTYEQYF.

This sequence joins TRBV4-1 and TRBJ2-1, with 8 bases lining up with TRBD2. There are 14 residues in the CDR3. V trimming: 3 bases; J trimming: 4 bases; junction bases outside the gene matches: 2. Looked up from germline, CDR1 is MGHRA and CDR2 is YSYEKL. The CDR3 region is CASSQSGSYNEQFF. The DNA for the CDR3 is TGCGCCAGCAGCCAGAGCGGGAGTTACAATGAGCAGTTCTTC.

The chain couples TRBV29-1 to TRBJ1-3; D is unresolved. Deletions cut 7 bases from V and 2 bases from J, with 9 bases between. The CDR3 consists of 12 residues. Per germline, CDR1 SQVTM and CDR2 ANQGSEA. CDR3 in DNA: TGCAGCGCGGTCGTCCCTGGAAACACCATATATTTT. Amino acid sequence: CSAVVPGNTIYF.

V and J are TRBV10-3 and TRBJ2-1; D ambiguous. This CDR3 has 15 amino acids. The germline V gene has CDR1 ENHRY and CDR2 SYGVKD. Deletions cut 3 bases from V and 0 bases from J, with 9 bases between. The CDR3 spells CAISERQSSYNEQFF. The CDR3, as DNA: TGTGCCATCAGTGAACGGCAGAGCTCCTACAATGAGCAGTTCTTC.

This chain joins TRBV7-9 and TRBJ1-5; D gene ambiguous. This CDR3 region has 13 residues. The V gene's germline CDR1 is SEHNR and CDR2 FQNEAQ (reference sequence). Trimming pared 1 base from V and 7 bases from J, leaving 8 bases between. The CDR3 region has the DNA TGTGCCAGCAGCTTAGGTGTAGACCAGCCCCAGCATTTT. Amino acid sequence: CASSLGVDQPQHF.

The chain combines TRBV30 with TRBJ2-3; possibly TRBD2 for D (7 bases). The V end lost 8 bases, the J end lost 2 bases, and 29 bases lay between the germline ends. Germline V gives CDR1 GTSNPN, CDR2 SVGIG (reference sequence). This CDR3 spans 18 amino acids. The CDR3 spells CAHSWSGESGTFTDTQYF. The DNA for the CDR3 is TGTGCCCATTCCTGGAGCGGGGAGAGCGGGACATTCACAGATACGCAGTATTTT.

J is TRBJ1-6 and V is TRBV4-1, with D possibly being TRBD1 (5 bases). The V end lost 3 bases, the J end lost 10 bases, and 22 bases lay between the germline ends. Germline assignment: CDR1 MGHRA and CDR2 YSYEKL. The length of the CDR3 is 17 residues. CDR3: CASSQAGSGFPGSPLHF. The CDR3, as DNA: TGCGCCAGCAGCCAGGCAGGGTCGGGCTTCCCCGGGTCACCCCTCCACTTT.

The chain couples TRBV4-2 to TRBJ1-1; D may be TRBD1 (5 bases). Trimming removed 0 bases from V and 0 bases from J, with 8 bases in between. CDR1 and CDR2 from the germline V gene are LGHNA and YNFKEQ. The CDR3 is 15 amino acids. CDR3 DNA sequence: TGTGCCAGCAGCCAAGAGACAGTTCTGAACACTGAAGCTTTCTTT. Amino acids: CASSQETVLNTEAFF.

This clone was seen once. The chain uses TRBV27 and TRBJ1-5; D uncertain. Trimming removed 3 bases from V and 4 bases from J, with 7 bases in between. The CDR3 loop spans 13 amino acids. CDR1 is MNHEY and CDR2 is SMNVEV in the germline V gene (reference sequence). The CDR3 DNA is TGTGCCAGCAGTTTTAACGGGAATCAGCCCCAGCATTTT. Translated: CASSFNGNQPQHF.

This sequence joins TRBV2 and TRBJ1-4; D gene uncertain. The CDR3 extends over 12 amino acids. The V and J ends lost 5 bases and 8 bases respectively, with 9 bases between them. Germline V gene sequence: CDR1 SNHLY, CDR2 FYNNEI. DNA of the CDR3: TGTGCCAGCAGTCCCACAGCGGAAAAACTGTTTTTT. Translation gives CASSPTAEKLFF. The variable domain in full, with the rest retrieved from reference TRBV2 and TRBJ1-4, is EPEVTQTPSHQVTQMGQEVILRCVPISNHLYFYWYRQILGQKVEFLVSFYNNEISEKSEIFDDQFSVERPDGSNFTLKIRSTKLEDSAMYFCASSPTAEKLFFGSGTQLSVL.

This rearrangement joins TRBV9 to TRBJ1-1; D remains ambiguous. Per the germline V gene, CDR1 is SGDLS and CDR2 is YYNGEE. The CDR3 is made up of 13 amino acids. V lost 0 bases, J lost 5 bases, and 8 bases lay in between. The DNA for the CDR3 is TGTGCCAGCAGCGTAGGGTCGGAAACTGAAGCTTTCTTT. Amino acids: CASSVGSETEAFF.

In regard to this clone: An end of the junction differs from the germline gene, which may be a read error. V is TRBV7-8 and J is TRBJ1-1; D is undetermined. This CDR3 has 13 residues. CDR1 is SGHVS and CDR2 is FQNEAQ in the germline V gene. Written as DNA, the CDR3 is TGTGCCAGCAGCCTAGCGGTAAGCACTGAAGCTTTCTTT. Protein sequence: CASSLAVSTEAFF.

The CDR3 protein is CASSLGGENTGELFF. In DNA form, the CDR3 reads TGTGCCAGCAGCTTAGGAGGGGAGAACACCGGGGAGCTGTTTTTT. V gene TRBV7-3 combines with J gene TRBJ2-2; weak D call: TRBD2 (6 bases). CDR3 length equals 15 residues. The germline V gene encodes CDR1 SGHTA and CDR2 FQGTGA. V gave up 2 bases and J gave up 1 base, with 8 bases separating them.

This clone came up a few times. This sequence joins TRBV6-4 and TRBJ2-5; D is perhaps TRBD1 or TRBD2 (6 bases each). Germline V lookup: CDR1 MRHNA, CDR2 SNTAGT. The CDR3 runs 15 residues. Trimming removed 3 bases at V and 5 bases at J, with 16 bases between. The CDR3 DNA reads TGTGCCAGCAGTGAAGAGGGGGGCTCTCAGGAGACCCAGTACTTC. Residues: CASSEEGGSQETQYF.

The J gene is TRBJ1-3, the V gene TRBV3-1 (or the pseudogene TRBV3-2); D is possibly TRBD1 (6 bases). The V and J ends lost 3 bases and 4 bases respectively, with 22 bases between them. The CDR3 has 18 residues. Germline V gene data show CDR1 as LGHDT and CDR2 as YNNKEL (reference sequence). The CDR3 nucleotides read TGTGCCAGCAGCCACTCCTATCGGGACAAAGGGAGAGGAAACACCATATATTTT. It is translated as CASSHSYRDKGRGNTIYF.

This rearrangement joins TRBV7-3 to TRBJ2-1, with 8 positions matching TRBD2. The junction had 8 bases not matched to a gene; V was cut back by 4 bases and J by 3 bases. Germline CDR1 and CDR2: SGHTA and FQGTGA. The CDR3 contains 16 residues. Written as DNA, the CDR3 is TGTGCCAGCAGCTCGGGCCCGGGACTAGACTACAATGAGCAGTTCTTC. Its protein is CASSSGPGLDYNEQFF.

V and J are TRBV14 and TRBJ1-4, with D possibly TRBD1 on 5 matching bases. The CDR3 contains 17 residues. Deletions cut 1 base from V and 5 bases from J, with 17 bases between. Per germline, CDR1 SGHDN and CDR2 FVKESK. The CDR3 coding sequence is TGTGCCAGCAGCCAAGGATCTCCGGGACGGCCGAATGAAAAACTGTTTTTT. This gives the protein CASSQGSPGRPNEKLFF.

The chain uses TRBV18 and TRBJ2-2; TRBD1 might be the D (5 bases). The V gene's germline CDR1 is KGHSH and CDR2 LQKENI. Trimming stripped 2 bases from V and 3 bases from J, with 10 bases between. This CDR3 spans 15 amino acids. In DNA, the CDR3 is TGTGCCAGCTCACCAAGAGAGACAGACACCGGGGAGCTGTTTTTT. Protein: CASSPRETDTGELFF.

V gene TRBV28 combines with J gene TRBJ2-7; D is perhaps TRBD1 or TRBD2 (5 bases each). V lost 6 bases and J 2 bases, leaving 11 bases between the germline ends. The CDR3 consists of 13 residues. The germline V gene has CDR1 MDHEN and CDR2 SYDVKM. This CDR3 is CASSRDGPYEQYF. Here the CDR3 DNA reads TGTGCCAGCAGCAGGGACGGACCCTACGAGCAGTACTTC.

This clone has only a few counts. The V call is TRBV20-1, the J call TRBJ2-7; no clear D gene. CDR3 length: 15 amino acids. Germline V lookup: CDR1 DFQATT, CDR2 SNEGSKA (reference sequence). Trimming took 3 bases from V and 2 from J, leaving 17 bases between them. The CDR3 is CSASPVWQATYEQYF. CDR3 nucleotides: TGCAGTGCTAGTCCAGTCTGGCAGGCGACCTACGAGCAGTACTTC.

DNA for the CDR3: TGTGCCAGCAGTTTATCCGATCTATACAATGAGCAGTTCTTC. The encoded protein is CASSLSDLYNEQFF. The chain combines TRBV27 with TRBJ2-1, with D uncertain. CDR1 is MNHEY and CDR2 is SMNVEV in the germline V gene (reference sequence). The CDR3 totals 14 residues. V was trimmed by 0 bases and J by 4 bases, leaving 7 bases between them.

This chain joins TRBV28 and TRBJ1-2; tentative D call: TRBD1 (5 bases). The CDR3 totals 15 residues. Germline CDR1 MDHEN, CDR2 SYDVKM. V shed 2 bases and J shed 4 bases, with 14 bases lying between them. The CDR3 DNA follows: TGTGCCAGCAGTTTAAACGGGGGAGAGATCTATGGCTACACCTTC. This codes for CASSLNGGEIYGYTF.

The V gene is TRBV6-5, the J gene TRBJ1-5, with D hard to call. V gave up 5 bases and J gave up 5 bases, with 7 bases separating them. The CDR3 is 12 amino acids. Germline values: CDR1 MNHEY, CDR2 SVGAGI. The CDR3, as DNA: TGTGCCAGCAGTAGGCCTTATCAGCCCCAGCATTTT. Its protein product is CASSRPYQPQHF.

The chain joins TRBV3-1 (or the pseudogene TRBV3-2) to TRBJ2-7; D call uncertain. V lost 5 bases, J lost 2 bases, and 13 bases lay in between. The CDR3 runs 14 residues. The V gene's germline CDR1 is LGHDT and CDR2 YNNKEL (reference sequence). The CDR3 coding sequence is TGTGCCAGCAGCTTAGGCGGCTCCGCCTACGAGCAGTACTTC. Amino acid sequence: CASSLGGSAYEQYF.

This chain joins TRBV10-3 and TRBJ2-7; D is perhaps TRBD2 (6 bases). Trimming stripped 2 bases from V and 4 bases from J, with 12 bases between. The V gene's germline CDR1 is ENHRY and CDR2 SYGVKD. The CDR3 is made up of 14 amino acids. The CDR3 reads CAISEGYGTYEQYF. DNA of the CDR3: TGTGCCATCAGTGAGGGATACGGGACTTACGAGCAGTACTTC.

V gene TRBV6-1 combines with J gene TRBJ1-5; tentatively, D is TRBD1 (5 bases). The V and J ends lost 6 bases and 4 bases respectively, with 16 bases between them. The germline V gene encodes CDR1 MNHNS and CDR2 SASEGT. The CDR3 totals 15 residues. The CDR3 DNA reads TGTGCCAGCAGGCCCAGGGAGGGATTGAATCAGCCCCAGCATTTT. As protein: CASRPREGLNQPQHF.

CDR3 sequence (DNA): TGTGCCAGCAGTGACGGGTACACAGATACGCAGTATTTT. Encoded protein: CASSDGYTDTQYF. This sequence joins TRBV6-4 and TRBJ2-3, with unresolved D. Germline CDR1 reads MRHNA; CDR2 reads SNTAGT. The CDR3 contains 13 residues. Between the trimmed V and J ends, which lost 2 bases and 2 bases, there was a span of 5 bases.

The chain recombines TRBV2 with TRBJ1-1; possibly TRBD1 for D (5 bases). Looked up from germline, CDR1 is SNHLY and CDR2 is FYNNEI. V was pared by 0 bases and J by 2 bases, with 7 bases between. The CDR3 runs to 14 residues. The CDR3 loop reads CASSEAGGNTEAFF. CDR3 nucleotides: TGTGCCAGCAGTGAAGCTGGGGGAAACACTGAAGCTTTCTTT.

This chain links TRBV5-4 with TRBJ2-2, with D perhaps matching TRBD1 (6 bases). V lost 1 base to trimming and J lost 8 bases, with 15 bases between them. The CDR3 is made up of 15 amino acids. The germline CDR1 and CDR2 sequences are SGHNT and YYREEE (reference sequence). The chain's CDR3 is CASSLNQLGAGELFF. CDR3 DNA sequence: TGTGCCAGCAGCTTGAATCAATTGGGGGCAGGGGAGCTGTTTTTT.

This clone occurred once. The chain carries TRBV29-1 and TRBJ1-1; unclear D gene. The CDR3 is made up of 11 amino acids. Trimming pared 5 bases from V and 2 bases from J, leaving 6 bases between. In germline, CDR1 is SQVTM, CDR2 ANQGSEA. Here the CDR3 reads CSVRENTEAFF. Written as DNA, the CDR3 is TGCAGCGTTCGGGAAAACACTGAAGCTTTCTTT.

The chain has TRBV9 and TRBJ1-1; D is perhaps TRBD1 (5 bases). Germline V gene sequence: CDR1 SGDLS, CDR2 YYNGEE. The ends were cut back, 0 bases at V and 4 bases at J, with 10 bases in the middle. The CDR3 covers 14 residues. In DNA form, the CDR3 reads TGTGCCAGCAGCGTAGGAGGGGCATTCACTGAAGCTTTCTTT. Translating gives CASSVGGAFTEAFF.